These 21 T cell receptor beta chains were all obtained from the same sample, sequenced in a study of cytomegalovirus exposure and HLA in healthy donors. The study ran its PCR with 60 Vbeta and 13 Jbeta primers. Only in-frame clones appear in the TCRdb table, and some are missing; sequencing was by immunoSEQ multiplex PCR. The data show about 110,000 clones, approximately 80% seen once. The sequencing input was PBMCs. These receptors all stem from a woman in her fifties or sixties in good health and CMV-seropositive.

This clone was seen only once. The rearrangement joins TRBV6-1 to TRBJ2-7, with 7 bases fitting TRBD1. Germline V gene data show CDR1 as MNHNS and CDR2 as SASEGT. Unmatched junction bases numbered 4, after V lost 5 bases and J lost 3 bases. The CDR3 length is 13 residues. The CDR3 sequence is CASSYDRDYEQYF. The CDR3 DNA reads TGTGCCAGCAGTTATGACAGGGACTACGAGCAGTACTTC.

This chain's CDR3 is CASSPLATYEQYF. The CDR3 DNA is TGTGCCAGCAGCCCCCTGGCCACCTACGAGCAGTACTTC. The chain links TRBV7-9 to TRBJ2-7, with D uncertain. The germline V gene has CDR1 SEHNR and CDR2 FQNEAQ (reference sequence). The ends were cut back, 5 bases at V and 2 bases at J, with 10 bases in the middle. The CDR3 covers 13 residues.

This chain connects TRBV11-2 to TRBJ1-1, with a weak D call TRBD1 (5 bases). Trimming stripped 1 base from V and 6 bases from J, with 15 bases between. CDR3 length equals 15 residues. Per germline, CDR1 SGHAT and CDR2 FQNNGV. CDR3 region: CASSLGRSAGAEAFF. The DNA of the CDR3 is TGTGCCAGCAGCTTAGGGAGGTCGGCGGGGGCTGAAGCTTTCTTT.

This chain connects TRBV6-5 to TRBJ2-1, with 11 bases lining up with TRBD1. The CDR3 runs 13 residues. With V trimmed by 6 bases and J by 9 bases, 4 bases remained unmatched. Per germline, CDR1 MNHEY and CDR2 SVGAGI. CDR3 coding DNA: TGTGCCAGCAGCCTCGGGACAGGGGGTGAGCAGTTCTTC. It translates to CASSLGTGGEQFF.

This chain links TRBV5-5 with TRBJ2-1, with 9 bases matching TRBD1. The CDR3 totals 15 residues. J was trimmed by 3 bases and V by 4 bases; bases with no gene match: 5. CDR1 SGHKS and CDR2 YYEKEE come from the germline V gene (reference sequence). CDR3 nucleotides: TGTGCCAGCAGCCTGGGACAGGGTTACTACAATGAGCAGTTCTTC. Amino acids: CASSLGQGYYNEQFF.

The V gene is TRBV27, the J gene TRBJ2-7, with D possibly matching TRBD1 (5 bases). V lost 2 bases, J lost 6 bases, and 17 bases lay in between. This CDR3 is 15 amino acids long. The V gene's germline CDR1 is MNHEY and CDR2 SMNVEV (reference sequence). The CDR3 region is CASSLRAWQGLEQYF. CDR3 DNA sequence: TGTGCCAGCAGTTTACGAGCTTGGCAGGGCCTCGAGCAGTACTTC.

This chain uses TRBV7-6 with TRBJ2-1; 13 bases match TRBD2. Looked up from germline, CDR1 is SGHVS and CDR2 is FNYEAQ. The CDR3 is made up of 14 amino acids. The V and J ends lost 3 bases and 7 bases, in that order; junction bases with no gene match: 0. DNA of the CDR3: TGTGCCAGCAGCTTGACTAGCGGGAGGAATGAGCAGTTCTTC. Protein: CASSLTSGRNEQFF.

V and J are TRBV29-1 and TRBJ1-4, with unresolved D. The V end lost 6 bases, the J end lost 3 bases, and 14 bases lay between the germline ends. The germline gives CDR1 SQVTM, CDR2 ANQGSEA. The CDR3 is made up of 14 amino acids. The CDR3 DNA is TGCAGCGTCGTGACCGGGAATTCTAATGAAAAACTGTTTTTT. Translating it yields CSVVTGNSNEKLFF.

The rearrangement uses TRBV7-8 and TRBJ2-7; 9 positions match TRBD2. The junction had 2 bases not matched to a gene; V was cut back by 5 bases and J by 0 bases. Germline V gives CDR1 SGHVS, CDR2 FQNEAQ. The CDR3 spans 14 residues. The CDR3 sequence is CASSQLAGSYEQYF. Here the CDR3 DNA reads TGTGCCAGCAGCCAACTAGCGGGCTCCTACGAGCAGTACTTC.

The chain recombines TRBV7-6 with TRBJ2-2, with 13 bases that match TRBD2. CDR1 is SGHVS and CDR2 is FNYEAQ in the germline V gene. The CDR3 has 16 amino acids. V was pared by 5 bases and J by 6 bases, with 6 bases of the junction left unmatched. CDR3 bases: TGTGCCAGCAGCCCAGGACTAGCGGGAGCCCCCGGGGAGCTGTTTTTT. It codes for CASSPGLAGAPGELFF.

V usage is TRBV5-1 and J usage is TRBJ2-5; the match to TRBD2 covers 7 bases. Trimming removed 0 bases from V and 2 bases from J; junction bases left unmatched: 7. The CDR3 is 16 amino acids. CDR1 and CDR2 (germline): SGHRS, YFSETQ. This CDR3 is CASSLGSSGGQETQYF. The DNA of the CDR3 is TGCGCCAGCAGCTTGGGGTCTAGCGGTGGGCAAGAGACCCAGTACTTC.

DNA for the CDR3: TGTGCCAGCAGCCACCCGGCAGGGCGGACAGATACGCAGTATTTT. It specifies CASSHPAGRTDTQYF. The chain combines TRBV4-2 with TRBJ2-3, with D possibly TRBD1 on 5 matching bases. The CDR3 runs 15 residues. Trimming shortened V by 3 bases and J by 3 bases, and 13 bases separated the two germline ends. CDR1 is LGHNA, CDR2 YNFKEQ, per germline.

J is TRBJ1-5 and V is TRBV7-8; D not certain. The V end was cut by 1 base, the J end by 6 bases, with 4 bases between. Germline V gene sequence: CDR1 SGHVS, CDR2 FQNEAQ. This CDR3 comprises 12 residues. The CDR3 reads CASSLGGQPQHF. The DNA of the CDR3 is TGTGCCAGCAGCTTAGGAGGTCAGCCCCAGCATTTT.

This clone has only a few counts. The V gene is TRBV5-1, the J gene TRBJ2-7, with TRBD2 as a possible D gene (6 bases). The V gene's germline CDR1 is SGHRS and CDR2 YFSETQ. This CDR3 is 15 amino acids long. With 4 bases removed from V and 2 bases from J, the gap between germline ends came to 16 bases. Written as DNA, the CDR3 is TGCGCCAGCAGCCCAACGGGACTGGGAACCTACGAGCAGTACTTC. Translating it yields CASSPTGLGTYEQYF.

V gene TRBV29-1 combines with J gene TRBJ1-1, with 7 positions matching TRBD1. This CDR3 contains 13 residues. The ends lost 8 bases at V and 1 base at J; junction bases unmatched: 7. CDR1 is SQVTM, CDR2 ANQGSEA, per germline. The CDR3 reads CSSTDRANTEAFF. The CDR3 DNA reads TGCAGCTCTACCGACAGGGCGAACACTGAAGCTTTCTTT.

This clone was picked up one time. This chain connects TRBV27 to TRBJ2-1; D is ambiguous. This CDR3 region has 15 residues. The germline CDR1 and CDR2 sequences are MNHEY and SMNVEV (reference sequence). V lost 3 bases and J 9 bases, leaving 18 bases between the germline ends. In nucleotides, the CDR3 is TGTGCCAGCAGTTTGCGCTCCCCCCTTATAAGTGAGCAGTTCTTC. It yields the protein CASSLRSPLISEQFF.

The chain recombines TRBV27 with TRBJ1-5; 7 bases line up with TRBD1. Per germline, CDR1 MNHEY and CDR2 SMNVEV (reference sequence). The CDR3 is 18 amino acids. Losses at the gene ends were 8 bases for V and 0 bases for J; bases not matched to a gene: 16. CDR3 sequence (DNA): TGTGCCAGCCGTAGAATGTCCGGGACAGCATATAGCAATCAGCCCCAGCATTTT. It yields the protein CASRRMSGTAYSNQPQHF.

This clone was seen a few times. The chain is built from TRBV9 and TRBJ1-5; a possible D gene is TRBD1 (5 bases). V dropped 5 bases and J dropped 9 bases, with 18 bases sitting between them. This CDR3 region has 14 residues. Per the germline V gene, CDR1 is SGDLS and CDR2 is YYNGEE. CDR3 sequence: CASSPGTDIRPQHF. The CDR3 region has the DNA TGTGCCAGCAGTCCCGGGACTGACATCAGGCCCCAGCATTTT. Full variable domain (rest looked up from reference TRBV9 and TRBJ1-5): DSGVTQTPKHLITATGQRVTLRCSPRSGDLSVYWYQQSLDQGLQFLIQYYNGEERAKGNILERFSAQQFPDLHSELNLSSLELGDSALYFCASSPGTDIRPQHFGDGTRLSIL.

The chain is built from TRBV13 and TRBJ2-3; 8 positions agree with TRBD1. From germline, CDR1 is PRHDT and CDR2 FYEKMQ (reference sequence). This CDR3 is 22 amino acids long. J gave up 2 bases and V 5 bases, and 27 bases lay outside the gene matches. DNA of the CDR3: TGTGCCAGCAGCCCCATGGCCGGCGCCCTACAGGGGGATTTAAGGTACACAGATACGCAGTATTTT. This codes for CASSPMAGALQGDLRYTDTQYF. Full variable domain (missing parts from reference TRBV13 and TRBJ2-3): AAGVIQSPRHLIKEKRETATLKCYPIPRHDTVYWYQQGPGQDPQFLISFYEKMQSDKGSIPDRFSAQQFSDYHSELNMSSLELGDSALYFCASSPMAGALQGDLRYTDTQYFGPGTRLTVL.

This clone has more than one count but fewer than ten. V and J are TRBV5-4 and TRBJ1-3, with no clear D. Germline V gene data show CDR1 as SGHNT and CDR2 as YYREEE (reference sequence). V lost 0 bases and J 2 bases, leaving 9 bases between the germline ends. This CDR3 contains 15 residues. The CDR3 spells CASSLDGEAGNTIYF. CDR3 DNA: TGTGCCAGCAGCTTGGACGGGGAGGCTGGAAACACCATATATTTT.

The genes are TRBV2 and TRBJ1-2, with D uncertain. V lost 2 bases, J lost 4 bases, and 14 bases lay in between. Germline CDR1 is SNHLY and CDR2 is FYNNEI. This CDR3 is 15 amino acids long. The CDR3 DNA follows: TGTGCCAGCAGTGAATCCTACAGTGTGATCTATGGCTACACCTTC. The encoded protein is CASSESYSVIYGYTF.